This TCR beta chain was captured in a study of cytomegalovirus exposure and HLA in healthy donors. There are 14 residues in the CDR3. The V and J ends lost 0 bases and 6 bases respectively, with 13 bases between them. CDR1 is SGDLS, CDR2 YYNGEE, per germline. PCR amplification relied on 60 Vbeta primers (plus 13 Jbeta primers). Some clones are missing from TCRdb's copy, which holds only in-frame ones; the method was immunoSEQ multiplex PCR. Of roughly 250,000 clones listed, about 75% are singletons. The clonotype was recovered from a female donor in good health and CMV-seronegative. Material: PBMCs. V is TRBV9 and J is TRBJ2-7; tentative D call: TRBD2 (5 bases). CDR3 bases: TGTGCCAGCAGCGTAGGATTGGGAGTGGGCGAGCAGTACTTC. Its protein product is CASSVGLGVGEQYF.